This T cell receptor (beta chain) was recorded in a study of blood T cells in healthy people across ages. Primers used in a second PCR of about 6 to 12 cycles were a sample-barcoded 5' primer and a J-beta primer mix. From the 5' RACE reads, TCRdb called clonotypes with MiXCR, one entry per CDR3 protein. This sample has 750,000 to 850,000 distinct CDR3 sequences, with 20% to 25% found just once. V was shortened by 6 bases and J by 5 bases, with 16 bases between the two germline ends. The CDR3 consists of 14 residues. Germline CDR1 is MDHEN and CDR2 is SYDVKM. Separately, the same data were catalogued under a study of T cells of mothers and their children.

The sequence was collected from a boy aged 5-17 years in good health. The chain is built from TRBV28 and TRBJ1-1, with D hard to call. What was sequenced was blood. CDR3 protein: CASRQRVGYTEAFF. CDR3 in DNA: TGTGCCAGCAGACAACGTGTCGGCTATACTGAAGCTTTCTTT.